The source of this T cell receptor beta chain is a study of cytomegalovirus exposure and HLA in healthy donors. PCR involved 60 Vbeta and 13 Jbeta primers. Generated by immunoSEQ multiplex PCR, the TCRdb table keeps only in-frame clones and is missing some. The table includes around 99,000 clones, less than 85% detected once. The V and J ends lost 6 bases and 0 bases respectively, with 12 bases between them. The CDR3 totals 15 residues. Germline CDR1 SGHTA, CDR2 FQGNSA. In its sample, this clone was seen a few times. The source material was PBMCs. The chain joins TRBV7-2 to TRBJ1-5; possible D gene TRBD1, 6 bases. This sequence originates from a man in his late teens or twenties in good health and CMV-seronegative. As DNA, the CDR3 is TGTGCCAGCAGGGTTACAGGGAATAGCAATCAGCCCCAGCATTTT. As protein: CASRVTGNSNQPQHF.